This T cell receptor beta chain was sequenced in a study of radiation and T cells in renal cell carcinoma. Study background: Nephrectomy followed 15 Gy stereotactic body radiation by 4 weeks. General study points: Pretreatment tumor biopsies were lacking, so baseline clonotypes are unknown.

Germline V CDR1 and CDR2: SEHNR, FQNEAQ (reference sequence). The germline V and J ends were trimmed by 1 base and 9 bases, with 16 bases remaining between them. The CDR3 length is 15 residues. As to time point: baseline pretreatment blood. Indicated treatment: 15 Gy SBRT to primary tumor, nephrectomy 4 weeks later. Clear cell pathology was present in this patient's renal cell carcinoma. The data were produced by immunoSEQ multiplex PCR, yet TCRdb's version contains in-frame clones alone and is incomplete. This table holds around 140,000 clones, 88% found once. As for this clone: Antigen: not known.

This sequence was found in a woman aged 70-85 years with renal cell carcinoma. This chain uses TRBV7-9 with TRBJ1-5, with D maybe TRBD1 (6 bases). Sequencing was performed on blood, taken from a patient whose treatment included radiotherapy and nephrectomy. CDR3 sequence: CASSLEGDIFSPQHF. CDR3 bases: TGTGCCAGCAGCTTAGAGGGGGACATCTTTTCGCCCCAGCATTTT.